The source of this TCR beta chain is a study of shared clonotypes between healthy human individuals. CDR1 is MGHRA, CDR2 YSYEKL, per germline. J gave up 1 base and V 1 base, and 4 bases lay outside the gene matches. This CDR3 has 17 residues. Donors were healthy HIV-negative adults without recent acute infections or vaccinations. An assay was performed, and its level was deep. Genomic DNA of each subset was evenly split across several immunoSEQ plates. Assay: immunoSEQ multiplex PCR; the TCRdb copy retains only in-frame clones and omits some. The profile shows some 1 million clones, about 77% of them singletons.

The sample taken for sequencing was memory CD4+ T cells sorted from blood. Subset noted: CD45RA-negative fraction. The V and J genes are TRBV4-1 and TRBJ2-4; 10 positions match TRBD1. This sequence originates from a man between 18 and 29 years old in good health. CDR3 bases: TGCGCCAGCAGCCAAGGAGAGGGACAGGGGGCCAAAAACATTCAGTACTTC. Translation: CASSQGEGQGAKNIQYF.